The clone carrying this TCR beta chain was seen more than once but under ten times. No neoadjuvant therapy was given to the selected pancreatic ductal adenocarcinoma patients before their surgery. Trimming removed 4 bases from V and 5 bases from J; junction bases left unmatched: 7. This CDR3 is 14 amino acids long. Looked up from germline, CDR1 is SGHRS and CDR2 is YFSETQ. The sample is drawn from a study of T cells in pancreatic ductal adenocarcinoma. Repertoires were generated with immunoSEQ multiplex PCR, while TCRdb's copy carries only in-frame clones and drops some. Among over 90,000 clones listed, 90% to 95% were seen once.

The clonotype originates from a human donor with pancreatic ductal adenocarcinoma. The chain joins TRBV5-1 to TRBJ1-1; 8 nucleotides match TRBD1. Sequences were obtained from PBMCs. The CDR3 reads CASSPGQEGTEAFF. The DNA for the CDR3 is TGCGCCAGCAGCCCGGGACAGGAAGGGACTGAAGCTTTCTTT. Based on the CDR3 plus reference TRBV5-1 and TRBJ1-1, the full variable domain is KAGVTQTPRYLIKTRGQQVTLSCSPISGHRSVSWYQQTPGQGLQFLFEYFSETQRNKGNFPGRFSGRQFSNSRSEMNVSTLELGDSALYLCASSPGQEGTEAFFGQGTRLTVV.